This TCR beta chain stems from a study of blood T cell repertoires in COVID-19. Overall study context: Samples came from the United States, Italy and Spain, spanning acute and convalescent COVID-19. The cDNA or gDNA used as material had been derived from T cells, B-cell-depleted T cells, or PBMCs.

The method was immunoSEQ multiplex PCR; TCRdb's version includes in-frame clones alone and lacks a portion of them. The sample contains 300,000 or so clones, 80% to 95% of which appear only once. Membership in each cohort depended on participant-reported clinical history. Each recovered donor of Cohort 3 presented with two negative PCRs, clearance, or symptom resolution. V lost 3 bases to trimming and J lost 2 bases; unmatched junction nucleotides: 4. From germline, CDR1 is SEHNR and CDR2 FQNEAQ (reference sequence). There are 14 residues in the CDR3. Sequenced material: PBMCs or T cells enriched from blood (not recorded which). The origin of this receptor is a woman under 40 who had recovered from COVID-19. The J gene is TRBJ2-7, the V gene TRBV7-9, with 7 bases lining up with TRBD2. CDR3 amino acids: CASSLWEGTYEQYF. DNA of the CDR3: TGTGCCAGCAGCTTGTGGGAGGGCACCTACGAGCAGTACTTC.